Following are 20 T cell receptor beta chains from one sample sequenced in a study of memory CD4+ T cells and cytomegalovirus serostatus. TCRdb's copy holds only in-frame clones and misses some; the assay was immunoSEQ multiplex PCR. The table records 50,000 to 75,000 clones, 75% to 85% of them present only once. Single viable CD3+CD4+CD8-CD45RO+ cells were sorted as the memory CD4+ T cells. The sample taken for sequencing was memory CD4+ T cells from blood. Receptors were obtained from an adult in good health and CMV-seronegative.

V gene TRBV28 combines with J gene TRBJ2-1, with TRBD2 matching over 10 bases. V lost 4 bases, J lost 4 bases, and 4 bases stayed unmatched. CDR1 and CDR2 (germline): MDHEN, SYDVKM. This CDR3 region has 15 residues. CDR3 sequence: CASSSSGGGYNEQFF. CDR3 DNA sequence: TGTGCCAGCAGTTCGAGCGGGGGGGGGTACAATGAGCAGTTCTTC.

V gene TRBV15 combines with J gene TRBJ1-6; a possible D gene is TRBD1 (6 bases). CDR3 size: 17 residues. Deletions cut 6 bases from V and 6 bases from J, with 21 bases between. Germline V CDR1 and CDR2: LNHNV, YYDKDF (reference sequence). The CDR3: CATSTDRNVAGNSPLHF. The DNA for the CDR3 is TGTGCCACCAGTACTGACAGGAATGTCGCTGGTAATTCACCCCTCCACTTT.

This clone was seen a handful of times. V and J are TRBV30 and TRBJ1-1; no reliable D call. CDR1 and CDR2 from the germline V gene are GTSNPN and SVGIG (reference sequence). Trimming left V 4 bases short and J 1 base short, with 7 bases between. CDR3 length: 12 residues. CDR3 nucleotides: TGTGCCTGGACCCGGGGGAACACTGAAGCTTTCTTT. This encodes CAWTRGNTEAFF.

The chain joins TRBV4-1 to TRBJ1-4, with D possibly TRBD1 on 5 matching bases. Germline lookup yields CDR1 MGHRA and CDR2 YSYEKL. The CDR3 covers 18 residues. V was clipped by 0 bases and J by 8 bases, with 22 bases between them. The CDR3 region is CASSQDLGRGRQGEKLFF. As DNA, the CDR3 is TGCGCCAGCAGCCAAGATTTGGGCCGAGGCAGGCAGGGAGAAAAACTGTTTTTT.

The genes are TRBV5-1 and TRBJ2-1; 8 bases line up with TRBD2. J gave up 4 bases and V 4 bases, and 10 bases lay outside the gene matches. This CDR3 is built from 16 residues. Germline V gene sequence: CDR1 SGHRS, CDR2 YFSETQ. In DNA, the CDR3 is TGCGCCAGCAGCCCGGGCCCCGGGGGGGGATACAATGAGCAGTTCTTC. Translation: CASSPGPGGGYNEQFF.

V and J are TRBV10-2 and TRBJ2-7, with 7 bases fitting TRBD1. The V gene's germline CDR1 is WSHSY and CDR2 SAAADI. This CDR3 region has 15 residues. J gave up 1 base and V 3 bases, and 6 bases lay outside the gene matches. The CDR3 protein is CASSERGRESYEQYF. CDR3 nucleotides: TGCGCCAGCAGTGAAAGGGGGCGCGAGTCCTACGAGCAGTACTTC.

The CDR3, as DNA: TGTGCCCCTCCCAGGGGGCAAGGGGGCTACACCTTC. This encodes CAPPRGQGGYTF. V usage is TRBV2 and J usage is TRBJ1-2; 8 nucleotides align to TRBD1. Trimming took 11 bases from V and 8 from J; bases not matched to a gene: 10. CDR1 and CDR2 (germline): SNHLY, FYNNEI. The CDR3 contains 12 residues. Looking up the rest from reference TRBV2 and TRBJ1-2 gives the full variable domain: EPEVTQTPSHQVTQMGQEVILRCVPISNHLYFYWYRQILGQKVEFLVSFYNNEISEKSEIFDDQFSVERPDGSNFTLKIRSTKLEDSAMYFCAPPRGQGGYTFGSGTRLTVV.

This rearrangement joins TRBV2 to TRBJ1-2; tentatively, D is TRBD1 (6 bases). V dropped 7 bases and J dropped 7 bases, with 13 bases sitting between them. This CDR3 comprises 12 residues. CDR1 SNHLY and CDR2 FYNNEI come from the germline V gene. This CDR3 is CASTKDRAGYTF. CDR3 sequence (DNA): TGTGCCAGCACCAAGGACAGAGCTGGCTACACCTTC. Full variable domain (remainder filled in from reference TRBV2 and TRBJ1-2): EPEVTQTPSHQVTQMGQEVILRCVPISNHLYFYWYRQILGQKVEFLVSFYNNEISEKSEIFDDQFSVERPDGSNFTLKIRSTKLEDSAMYFCASTKDRAGYTFGSGTRLTVV.

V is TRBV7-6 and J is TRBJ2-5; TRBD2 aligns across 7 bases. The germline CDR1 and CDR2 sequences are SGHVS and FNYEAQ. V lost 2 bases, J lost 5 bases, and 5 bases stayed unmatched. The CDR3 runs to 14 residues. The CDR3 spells CASSLYGEGETQYF. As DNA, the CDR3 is TGTGCCAGCAGCTTATACGGGGAGGGGGAGACCCAGTACTTC.

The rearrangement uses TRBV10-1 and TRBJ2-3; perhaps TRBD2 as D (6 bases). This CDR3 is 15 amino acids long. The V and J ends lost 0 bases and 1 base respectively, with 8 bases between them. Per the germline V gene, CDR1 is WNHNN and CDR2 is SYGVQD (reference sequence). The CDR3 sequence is CASSESGEGTDTQYF. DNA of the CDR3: TGCGCCAGCAGTGAGTCGGGGGAGGGCACAGATACGCAGTATTTT.

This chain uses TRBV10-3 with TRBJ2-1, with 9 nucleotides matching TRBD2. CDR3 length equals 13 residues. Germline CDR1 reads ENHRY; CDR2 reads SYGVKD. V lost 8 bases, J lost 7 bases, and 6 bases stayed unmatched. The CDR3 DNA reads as TGTGCCATCGCTAGCGGGACCCCGAATGAGCAGTTCTTC. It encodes CAIASGTPNEQFF.

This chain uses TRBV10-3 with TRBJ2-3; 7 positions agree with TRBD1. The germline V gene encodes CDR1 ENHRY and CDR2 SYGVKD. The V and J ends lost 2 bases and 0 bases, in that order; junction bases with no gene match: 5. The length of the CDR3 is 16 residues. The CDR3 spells CAISEKEGASTDTQYF. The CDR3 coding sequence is TGTGCCATCAGTGAGAAAGAGGGGGCTAGCACAGATACGCAGTATTTT.

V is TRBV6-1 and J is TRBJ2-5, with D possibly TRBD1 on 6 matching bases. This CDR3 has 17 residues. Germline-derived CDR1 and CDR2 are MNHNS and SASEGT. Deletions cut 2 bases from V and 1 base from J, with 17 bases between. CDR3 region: CASSERGRWGPQETQYF. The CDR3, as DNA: TGTGCCAGCAGTGAACGTGGCAGATGGGGGCCCCAAGAGACCCAGTACTTC.

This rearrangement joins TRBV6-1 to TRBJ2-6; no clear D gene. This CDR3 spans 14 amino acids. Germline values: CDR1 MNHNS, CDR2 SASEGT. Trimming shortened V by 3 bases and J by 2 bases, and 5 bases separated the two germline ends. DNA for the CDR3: TGTGCCAGCAGTGAGGTTGCTGGGGCCAACGTCCTGACTTTC. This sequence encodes CASSEVAGANVLTF.

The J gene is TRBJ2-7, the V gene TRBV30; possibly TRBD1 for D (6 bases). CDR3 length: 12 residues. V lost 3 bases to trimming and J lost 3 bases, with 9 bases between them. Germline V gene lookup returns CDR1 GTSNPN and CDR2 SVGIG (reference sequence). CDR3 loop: CAWSSGVYEQYF. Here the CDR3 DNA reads TGTGCCTGGAGCTCAGGGGTCTACGAGCAGTACTTC. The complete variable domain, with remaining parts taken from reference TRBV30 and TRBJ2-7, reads SQTIHQWPATLVQPVGSPLSLECTVEGTSNPNLYWYRQAAGRGLQLLFYSVGIGQISSEVPQNLSASRPQDRQFILSSKKLLLSDSGFYLCAWSSGVYEQYFGPGTRLTVT.

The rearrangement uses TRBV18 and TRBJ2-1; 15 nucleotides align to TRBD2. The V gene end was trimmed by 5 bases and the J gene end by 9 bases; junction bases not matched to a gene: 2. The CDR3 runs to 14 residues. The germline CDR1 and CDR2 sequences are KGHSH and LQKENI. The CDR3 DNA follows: TGTGCCAGCTCAGGACTAGCGGGAGGGGGTGAGCAGTTCTTC. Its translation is CASSGLAGGGEQFF.

For the CDR3, the DNA is TGTGCCAGCAGCTCCGATACAGGGGTCGGAGAGACCCAGTACTTC. As protein: CASSSDTGVGETQYF. The rearrangement uses TRBV7-9 and TRBJ2-5; TRBD1 matches 7 bases. Germline assignment: CDR1 SEHNR and CDR2 FQNEAQ (reference sequence). J was trimmed by 4 bases and V by 4 bases; bases with no gene match: 9. The CDR3 totals 15 residues.

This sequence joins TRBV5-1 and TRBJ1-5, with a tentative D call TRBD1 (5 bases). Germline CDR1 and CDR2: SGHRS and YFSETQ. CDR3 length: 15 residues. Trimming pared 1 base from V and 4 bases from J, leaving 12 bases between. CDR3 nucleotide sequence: TGCGCCAGCAGCTTGTTCGGACAAGGGAATCAGCCCCAGCATTTT. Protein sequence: CASSLFGQGNQPQHF.

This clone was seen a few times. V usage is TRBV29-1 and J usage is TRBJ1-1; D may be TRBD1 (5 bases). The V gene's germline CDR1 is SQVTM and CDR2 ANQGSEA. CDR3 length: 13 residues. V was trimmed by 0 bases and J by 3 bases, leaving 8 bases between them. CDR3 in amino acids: CSVEDGGDTEAFF. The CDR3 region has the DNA TGCAGCGTTGAAGACGGGGGGGACACTGAAGCTTTCTTT.

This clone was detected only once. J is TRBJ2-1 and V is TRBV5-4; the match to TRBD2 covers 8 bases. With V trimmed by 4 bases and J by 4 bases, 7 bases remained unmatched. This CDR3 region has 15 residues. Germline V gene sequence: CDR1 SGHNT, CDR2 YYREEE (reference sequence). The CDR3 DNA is TGTGCCAGCAGCCCCCGGGGGGGGGTGTACAATGAGCAGTTCTTC. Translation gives CASSPRGGVYNEQFF.